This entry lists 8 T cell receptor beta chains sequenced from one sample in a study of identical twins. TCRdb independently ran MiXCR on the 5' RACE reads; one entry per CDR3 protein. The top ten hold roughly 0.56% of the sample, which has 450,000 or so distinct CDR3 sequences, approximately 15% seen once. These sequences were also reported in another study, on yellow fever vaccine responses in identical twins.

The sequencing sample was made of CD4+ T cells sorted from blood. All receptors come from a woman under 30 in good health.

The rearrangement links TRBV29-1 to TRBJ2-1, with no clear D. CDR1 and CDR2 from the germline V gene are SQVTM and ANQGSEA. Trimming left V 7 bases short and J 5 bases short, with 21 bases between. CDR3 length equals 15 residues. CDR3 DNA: TGCAGCGCTTACCTTGACCCATCGGTGAACAATGAGCAGTTCTTC. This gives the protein CSAYLDPSVNNEQFF.

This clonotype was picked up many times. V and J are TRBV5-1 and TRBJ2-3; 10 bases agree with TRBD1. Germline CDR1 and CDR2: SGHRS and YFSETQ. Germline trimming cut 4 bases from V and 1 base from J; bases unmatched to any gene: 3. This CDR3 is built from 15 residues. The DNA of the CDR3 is TGCGCCAGCAGCGGACAGGGGGTTGGCACAGATACGCAGTATTTT. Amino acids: CASSGQGVGTDTQYF.

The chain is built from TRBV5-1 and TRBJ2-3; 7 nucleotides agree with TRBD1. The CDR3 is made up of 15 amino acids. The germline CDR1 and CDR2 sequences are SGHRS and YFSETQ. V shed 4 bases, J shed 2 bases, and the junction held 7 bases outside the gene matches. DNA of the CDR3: TGCGCCAGCAGCCTGGGGACAGTCTTCACAGATACGCAGTATTTT. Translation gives CASSLGTVFTDTQYF.

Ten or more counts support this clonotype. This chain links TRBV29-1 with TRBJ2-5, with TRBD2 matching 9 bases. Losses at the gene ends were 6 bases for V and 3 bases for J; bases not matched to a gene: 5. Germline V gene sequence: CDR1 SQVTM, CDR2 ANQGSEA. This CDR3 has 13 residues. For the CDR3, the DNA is TGCAGCGTGCCGGGACTAGCTAAAGAGACCCAGTACTTC. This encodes CSVPGLAKETQYF.

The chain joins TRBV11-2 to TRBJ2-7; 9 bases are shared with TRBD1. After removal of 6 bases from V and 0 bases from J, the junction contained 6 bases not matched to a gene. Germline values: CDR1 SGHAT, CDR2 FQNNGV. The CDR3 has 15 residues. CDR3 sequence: CASRRPGQGSYEQYF. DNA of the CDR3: TGTGCCAGCAGACGACCGGGACAGGGCTCCTACGAGCAGTACTTC.

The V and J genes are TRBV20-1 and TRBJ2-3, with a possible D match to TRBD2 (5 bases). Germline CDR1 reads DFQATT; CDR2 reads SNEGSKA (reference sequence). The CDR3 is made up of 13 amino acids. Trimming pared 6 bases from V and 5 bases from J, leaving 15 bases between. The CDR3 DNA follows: TGCAGTGCCTCCGACTACGGTAAAGATACGCAGTATTTT. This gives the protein CSASDYGKDTQYF.

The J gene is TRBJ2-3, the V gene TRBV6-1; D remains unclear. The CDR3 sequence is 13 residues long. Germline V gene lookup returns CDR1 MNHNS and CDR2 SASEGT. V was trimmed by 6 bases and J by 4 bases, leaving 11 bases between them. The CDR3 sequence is CASRTRVPDTQYF. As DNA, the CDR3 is TGTGCCAGCAGGACGCGTGTGCCAGATACGCAGTATTTT.

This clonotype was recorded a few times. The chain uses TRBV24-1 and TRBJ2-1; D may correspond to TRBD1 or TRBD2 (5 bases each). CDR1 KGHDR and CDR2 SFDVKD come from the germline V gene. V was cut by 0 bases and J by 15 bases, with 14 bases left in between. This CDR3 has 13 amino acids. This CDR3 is CATSDLGRELLFF. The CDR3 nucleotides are TGTGCCACCAGTGATTTGGGCAGGGAGCTTTTGTTCTTC.